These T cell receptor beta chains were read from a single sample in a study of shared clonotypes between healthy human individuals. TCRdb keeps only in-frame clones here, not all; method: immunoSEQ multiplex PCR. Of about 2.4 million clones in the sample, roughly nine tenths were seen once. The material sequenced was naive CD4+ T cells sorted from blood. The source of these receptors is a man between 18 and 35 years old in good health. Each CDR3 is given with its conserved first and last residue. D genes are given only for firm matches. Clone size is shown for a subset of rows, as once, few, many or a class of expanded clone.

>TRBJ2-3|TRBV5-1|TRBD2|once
TGCGCCAGTAATCCTAGCGGGGGGGCGACAGATACGCAGTATTTT
CASNPSGGATDTQYF
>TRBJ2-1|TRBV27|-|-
TGTGCCAGCAGTCGCGGTGGGGTCCAGTTCAATGAGCAGTTCTTC
CASSRGGVQFNEQFF
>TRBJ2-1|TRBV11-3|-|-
TGTGCCAGCAGCTTGGGGGTCCCCAATGAGCAGTTCTTC
CASSLGVPNEQFF
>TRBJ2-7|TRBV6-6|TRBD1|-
TGTGCCAGCAGTGGGGACAGGGGATACGAGCAGTACTTC
CASSGDRGYEQYF
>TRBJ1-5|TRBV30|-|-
TGTGCCTGGAGAAGCAGGGAATCTAGCAATCAGCCCCAGCATTTT
CAWRSRESSNQPQHF
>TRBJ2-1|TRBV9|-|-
TGTGCCAGCAGCGTAGCTACTGAGGTTGCCTACAATGAGCAGTTCTTC
CASSVATEVAYNEQFF
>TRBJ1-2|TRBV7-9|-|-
TGTGCCAGCAGCTCACCCGGGACGGCAGTCTATGGCTACACCTTC
CASSSPGTAVYGYTF
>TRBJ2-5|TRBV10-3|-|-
TGTGCCATCAGTGATTCCGGGACGAAAGAGACCCAGTACTTC
CAISDSGTKETQYF
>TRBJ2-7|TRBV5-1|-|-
TGCGCCAGCAGCTTGGCCGGGTCGGATGTATACTTC
CASSLAGSDVYF
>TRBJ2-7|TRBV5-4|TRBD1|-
TGTGCCAGCAGCCCTCAGACAGGGGGGTACGAGCAGTACTTC
CASSPQTGGYEQYF
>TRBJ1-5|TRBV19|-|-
TGTGCCACCAAGATGGACAACAATCAGCCCCAGCATTTT
CATKMDNNQPQHF
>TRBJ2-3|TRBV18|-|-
TGTGCCAGCTCGCTCGAACTCAGCACAGATACGCAGTATTTT
CASSLELSTDTQYF
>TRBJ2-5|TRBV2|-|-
TGTGCCAGCAGTCTTGAAGAGACCCAGTACTTC
CASSLEETQYF
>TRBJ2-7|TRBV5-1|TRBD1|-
TGCGCCAGCGGGGGACAGGGGTCCTACGAGCAGTACTTC
CASGGQGSYEQYF
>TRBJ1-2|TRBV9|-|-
TGTGCCAGCAGTCTACAAGGAGGGGGTGTGCTGGACTATGGCTACACCTTC
CASSLQGGGVLDYGYTF
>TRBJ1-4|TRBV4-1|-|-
TGCGCCAGCAGTCGCGGACGGATTAATGAAAAACTGTTTTTT
CASSRGRINEKLFF
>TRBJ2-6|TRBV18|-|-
TGTGCCAGCTCACCGGACAGCCCTCTCTCTGGGGCCAACGTCCTGACTTTC
CASSPDSPLSGANVLTF
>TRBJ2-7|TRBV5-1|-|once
TGCGCCAGCAGCTTGGTGGCCGGGAACGAGCAGTACTTC
CASSLVAGNEQYF
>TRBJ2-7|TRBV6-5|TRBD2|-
TGTGCCAGCAGTTATCTCGGGGGGGGAGGCGAGCAGTACTTC
CASSYLGGGGEQYF
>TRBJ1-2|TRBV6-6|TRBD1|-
TGTGCCAGCACCAGAACAGGGGGGTCGGACTATGGCTACACCTTC
CASTRTGGSDYGYTF
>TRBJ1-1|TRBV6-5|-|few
TGTGCCAGCAGTTACCAGACGGGGACTCACGCAGCTTTCTTT
CASSYQTGTHAAFF
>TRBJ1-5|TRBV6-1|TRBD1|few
TGTGCCAGCAGTGAGTATCGGGGACAGGCGGATCAGCCCCAGCATTTT
CASSEYRGQADQPQHF
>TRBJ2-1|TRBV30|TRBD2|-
TGTGCCTGGAGTAAGGCGGGGGGGTTTGTCTACAATGAGCAGTTCTTC
CAWSKAGGFVYNEQFF
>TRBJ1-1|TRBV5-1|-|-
TGCGCCAGCAGCCCTCAGGTGAACACTGAAGCTTTCTTT
CASSPQVNTEAFF
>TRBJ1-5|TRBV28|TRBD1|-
TGTGCCAGCAGTTTATCTGGACAGGGCAATCAGCCCCAGCATTTT
CASSLSGQGNQPQHF
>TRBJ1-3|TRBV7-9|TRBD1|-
TGTGCCAGCAGGCTGACAGGGATCTCCTCTGGAAACACCATATATTTT
CASRLTGISSGNTIYF
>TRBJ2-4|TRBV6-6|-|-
TGTGCCAGCAGTCCCGGGGCAGGGGATTCCAAAAACATTCAGTACTTC
CASSPGAGDSKNIQYF
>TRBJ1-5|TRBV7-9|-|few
TGTGCCAGCAGCTTATTCGATCAGCCCCAGCATTTT
CASSLFDQPQHF
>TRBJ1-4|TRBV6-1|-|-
TGTGCCAGGACAGACCCTCATGAAAAACTGTTTTTT
CARTDPHEKLFF
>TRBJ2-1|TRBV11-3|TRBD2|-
TGTGCCAGCAGCCCGGGGCGACTAGGGAGCGGGAGGGATACCTACAATGAGCAGTTCTTC
CASSPGRLGSGRDTYNEQFF
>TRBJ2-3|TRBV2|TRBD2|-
TGTGCCGGATCGGAAAGCGGGAGGGTTGCCACAGATACGCAGTATTTT
CAGSESGRVATDTQYF
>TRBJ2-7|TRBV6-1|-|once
TGTGCCAGCAGTGAAGGAATTGGGCCTTCCTACGAGCAGTACTTC
CASSEGIGPSYEQYF
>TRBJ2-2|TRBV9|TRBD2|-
TGTGCCAGCAGCGTAGGAGCGGGAGGGACCGGGGAGCTGTTTTTT
CASSVGAGGTGELFF
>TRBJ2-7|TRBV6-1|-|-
TGTGCCAGCAGGCGAGAGGTCCTTTCTGGCGAGCAGTACTTC
CASRREVLSGEQYF
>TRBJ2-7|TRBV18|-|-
TGTGCCAGCTCTCCTTCGGCCGGCTACGAGCAGTACTTC
CASSPSAGYEQYF
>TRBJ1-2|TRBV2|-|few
TGTGCCAGCAGTGTGTTTGACAGTGGCTACACCTTC
CASSVFDSGYTF
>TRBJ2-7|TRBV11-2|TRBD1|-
TGTGCCAGCAGTCGACCCGGACAGGGTCCTAACTACGAGCAGTACTTC
CASSRPGQGPNYEQYF
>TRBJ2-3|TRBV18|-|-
TGTGCCAGCTCACCACTTTCCGCCACAGATACGCAGTATTTT
CASSPLSATDTQYF
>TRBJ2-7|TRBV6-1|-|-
TGTGCCAGCAGTGAGAGCCTCAGCACTTTGGGTGGTAGCTACGAGCAGTACTTC
CASSESLSTLGGSYEQYF
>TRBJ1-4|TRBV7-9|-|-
TGTGCCAGCAGCCCTACCGACGGCGCGAAACTGTTTTTT
CASSPTDGAKLFF
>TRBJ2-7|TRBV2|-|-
TGTGCCAGCAACGTACCTATTCTCTCGGGGGAGCAGTACTTC
CASNVPILSGEQYF
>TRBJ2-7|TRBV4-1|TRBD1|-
TGCGCCAGCAGCCAAGGGACAGGGAGGTCCGAGCAGTACTTC
CASSQGTGRSEQYF
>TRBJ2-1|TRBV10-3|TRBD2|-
TGTGCCATCAGTGAGGGACTAGCGACGAATGAGCAGTTCTTC
CAISEGLATNEQFF
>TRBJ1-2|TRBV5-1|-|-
TGCGCCAGCAGCTTGGGCACCAAGTCTAACTATGGCTACACCTTC
CASSLGTKSNYGYTF
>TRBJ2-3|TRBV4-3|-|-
TGCGCCAGCAGCCAAGATCTGGGCGGATCGCCTACAGTGGTAGATACGCAGTATTTT
CASSQDLGGSPTVVDTQYF
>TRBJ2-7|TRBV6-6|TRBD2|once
TGTGCCAGCGCGGGGGGAGTCTACGAGCAGTACTTC
CASAGGVYEQYF
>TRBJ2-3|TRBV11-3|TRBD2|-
TGTGCCAGCAGCCCGGGACTAGCGGGGGGAAAGACAGATACGCAGTATTTT
CASSPGLAGGKTDTQYF
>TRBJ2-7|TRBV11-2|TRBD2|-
TGTGCCAGCAGCTTGGTCAGCGGGGGGGCCTACGAGCAGTACTTC
CASSLVSGGAYEQYF
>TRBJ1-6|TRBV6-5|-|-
TGTGCCAGCAGTTACGGAGGCAGAAATAATTCACCCCTCCACTTT
CASSYGGRNNSPLHF
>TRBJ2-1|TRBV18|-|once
TGTGCCAGCTCAAGATCCGGGACGAACAATGAGCAGTTCTTC
CASSRSGTNNEQFF